Below are 19 T cell receptor beta chains sequenced from a single sample in a study of cytomegalovirus exposure and HLA in healthy donors. Generated by immunoSEQ multiplex PCR, the TCRdb table keeps only in-frame clones and is missing some. The data hold 150,000 to 200,000 clones, with about four fifths observed a single time. Sequencing was performed on PBMCs. These receptors were collected from a man younger than 35 in good health and CMV-seropositive.

The rearrangement joins TRBV30 to TRBJ1-1; 10 bases fit TRBD1. Germline CDR1 is GTSNPN and CDR2 is SVGIG (reference sequence). J was trimmed by 4 bases and V by 3 bases; bases with no gene match: 5. The CDR3 is made up of 14 amino acids. DNA for the CDR3: TGTGCCTGGAGGCATGACAGGGGGCTCACTGAAGCTTTCTTT. It codes for CAWRHDRGLTEAFF.

This clone came up once. The chain employs TRBV27 and TRBJ2-5, with 8 bases lining up with TRBD2. With 3 bases clipped from V and 5 bases from J, the junction kept 8 bases outside the gene matches. The length of the CDR3 is 15 residues. Germline V CDR1 and CDR2: MNHEY, SMNVEV (reference sequence). The DNA of the CDR3 is TGTGCCAGCAGTTTTCGACGGGAGGGCCGGGAGACCCAGTACTTC. Amino acids: CASSFRREGRETQYF.

The chain recombines TRBV23-1 with TRBJ2-7; weak D call: TRBD2 (5 bases). TRBV23-1 is an ORF; its function is uncertain. The CDR3 consists of 18 residues. Between the trimmed V and J ends, which lost 0 bases and 2 bases, there was a span of 20 bases. CDR3 sequence (DNA): TGCGCCAGCAGTCAATCTTGGGAGCGGAAAAAGACCCCCTACGAGCAGTACTTC. Amino acid sequence: CASSQSWERKKTPYEQYF.

The chain is built from TRBV2 and TRBJ2-2; TRBD2 agrees at 7 bases. Looked up from germline, CDR1 is SNHLY and CDR2 is FYNNEI. CDR3 length: 15 residues. V lost 8 bases, J lost 1 base, and 7 bases stayed unmatched. CDR3 bases: TGTGCCAGCTGCGCGGGAGCCATGAACACCGGGGAGCTGTTTTTT. It translates to CASCAGAMNTGELFF.

This chain links TRBV5-6 with TRBJ2-5; 7 nucleotides match TRBD1. Germline-derived CDR1 and CDR2 are SGHDT and YYEEEE. This CDR3 spans 16 amino acids. V was clipped by 4 bases and J by 1 base; unmatched bases: 10. The CDR3 nucleotides read TGTGCCAGCAGCCTGATCCCGTCAGGGGGCCAAGAGACCCAGTACTTC. This encodes CASSLIPSGGQETQYF.

The chain uses TRBV6-5 and TRBJ2-7, with 9 bases aligning to TRBD1. The ends lost 6 bases at V and 2 bases at J; junction bases unmatched: 2. The CDR3 consists of 13 residues. The germline V gene encodes CDR1 MNHEY and CDR2 SVGAGI. The CDR3 sequence is CASSRTGAYEQYF. CDR3 DNA sequence: TGTGCCAGCAGCAGGACAGGGGCCTACGAGCAGTACTTC.

The chain has TRBV4-1 and TRBJ1-2, with unresolved D. The germline gives CDR1 MGHRA, CDR2 YSYEKL. V was clipped by 0 bases and J by 1 base, with 12 bases between them. The CDR3 runs 16 residues. The CDR3 DNA reads as TGCGCCAGCAGCCAAGAAGAACGGGGTCGTAACTATGGCTACACCTTC. Translation gives CASSQEERGRNYGYTF.

The chain carries TRBV11-1 and TRBJ2-2; the match to TRBD2 covers 9 bases. Germline CDR1 SGHAT, CDR2 FQDESV (reference sequence). The CDR3 extends over 15 amino acids. Trimming at V came to 0 bases and at J to 6 bases, leaving 2 bases not matched to a gene. CDR3 nucleotide sequence: TGTGCCAGCAGCTTAGCTAGCGGGAGTGCCGGGGAGCTGTTTTTT. This codes for CASSLASGSAGELFF. Full variable domain (rest looked up from reference TRBV11-1 and TRBJ2-2): EAEVAQSPRYKITEKSQAVAFWCDPISGHATLYWYRQILGQGPELLVQFQDESVVDDSQLPKDRFSAERLKGVDSTLKIQPAELGDSAMYLCASSLASGSAGELFFGEGSRLTVL.

DNA of the CDR3: TGTGCCAGCAGCTCCGCGAGGGGGCTGAAGCCCCAGCATTTT. Its translation is CASSSARGLKPQHF. The chain couples TRBV5-6 to TRBJ1-5; TRBD1 aligns across 7 bases. Germline CDR1 SGHDT, CDR2 YYEEEE. The V segment lost 3 bases and the J segment 8 bases; nucleotides outside the gene matches: 8. CDR3 length: 14 residues. Full variable domain (rest looked up from reference TRBV5-6 and TRBJ1-5): DAGVTQSPTHLIKTRGQQVTLRCSPKSGHDTVSWYQQALGQGPQFIFQYYEEEERQRGNFPDRFSGHQFPNYSSELNVNALLLGDSALYLCASSSARGLKPQHFGDGTRLSIL.

DNA for the CDR3: TGTGCCAGCAGCTGGTCAGGGGGCCTGGAGACCCAGTACTTC. The encoded protein is CASSWSGGLETQYF. V usage is TRBV7-2 and J usage is TRBJ2-5; TRBD1 aligns across 8 bases. V trimming: 4 bases; J trimming: 5 bases; junction bases outside the gene matches: 6. The V gene's germline CDR1 is SGHTA and CDR2 FQGNSA. This CDR3 comprises 14 residues. Full variable domain (missing parts from reference TRBV7-2 and TRBJ2-5): GAGVSQSPSNKVTEKGKDVELRCDPISGHTALYWYRQSLGQGLEFLIYFQGNSAPDKSGLPSDRFSAERTGGSVSTLTIQRTQQEDSAVYLCASSWSGGLETQYFGPGTRLLVL.

This rearrangement joins TRBV9 to TRBJ1-2; 9 bases align to TRBD1. The CDR3 extends over 13 amino acids. CDR1 is SGDLS and CDR2 is YYNGEE in the germline V gene. V lost 6 bases, J lost 7 bases, and 7 bases stayed unmatched. CDR3: CASTRTGDAGYTF. The CDR3 coding sequence is TGTGCCAGCACCAGGACAGGGGATGCTGGCTACACCTTC. The entire variable domain, with the rest obtained from reference TRBV9 and TRBJ1-2, is as follows: DSGVTQTPKHLITATGQRVTLRCSPRSGDLSVYWYQQSLDQGLQFLIQYYNGEERAKGNILERFSAQQFPDLHSELNLSSLELGDSALYFCASTRTGDAGYTFGSGTRLTVV.

CDR3 residues: CASSLMSSYNEQFF. DNA of the CDR3: TGTGCCAGCAGTTTAATGAGCTCCTACAATGAGCAGTTCTTC. This chain joins TRBV27 and TRBJ2-1; D is uncertain. With 2 bases removed from V and 0 bases from J, the gap between germline ends came to 5 bases. CDR3 length: 14 residues. Germline V gives CDR1 MNHEY, CDR2 SMNVEV (reference sequence).

The chain combines TRBV7-8 with TRBJ1-2, with TRBD1 matching 9 bases. The CDR3 is made up of 14 amino acids. The germline gives CDR1 SGHVS, CDR2 FQNEAQ. The V gene end was trimmed by 5 bases and the J gene end by 7 bases; junction bases not matched to a gene: 8. This CDR3 is CASSPGTGLGGYTF. CDR3 nucleotide sequence: TGTGCCAGCAGCCCTGGGACAGGGTTGGGTGGCTACACCTTC.

V and J are TRBV5-4 and TRBJ2-5; 7 bases are a match to TRBD2. Germline assignment: CDR1 SGHNT and CDR2 YYREEE (reference sequence). The length of the CDR3 is 13 residues. V was pared by 0 bases and J by 11 bases, with 7 bases of the junction left unmatched. CDR3 coding DNA: TGTGCCAGCAGCTTGGTTGGGACTACGTCACAGTACTTC. Its protein is CASSLVGTTSQYF.

The chain uses TRBV30 and TRBJ2-7, with 9 positions matching TRBD1. Germline V gene sequence: CDR1 GTSNPN, CDR2 SVGIG (reference sequence). Trimming at V came to 3 bases and at J to 2 bases, leaving 5 bases not matched to a gene. There are 14 residues in the CDR3. The DNA for the CDR3 is TGTGCCTGGAGCTTGGACAGGGGTGCCTACGAGCAGTACTTC. Amino acid sequence: CAWSLDRGAYEQYF.

This rearrangement joins TRBV5-6 to TRBJ2-7; 10 bases are shared with TRBD2. The V segment lost 1 base and the J segment 3 bases; nucleotides outside the gene matches: 10. CDR1 and CDR2 from the germline V gene are SGHDT and YYEEEE. CDR3 length: 17 amino acids. CDR3 nucleotide sequence: TGTGCCAGCAGCTTGTGGGCTAGCGGGAGCCGACTCTACGAGCAGTACTTC. It is translated as CASSLWASGSRLYEQYF.

The rearrangement joins TRBV5-8 to TRBJ2-5; 9 bases agree with TRBD2. The CDR3 extends over 18 amino acids. The ends lost 1 base at V and 4 bases at J; junction bases unmatched: 14. CDR1 is SGHTS and CDR2 is YDEGEE in the germline V gene. CDR3 sequence: CASSLSPRIAGDRETQYF. CDR3 coding DNA: TGTGCCAGCAGCTTGTCACCCCGTATAGCGGGAGATAGAGAGACCCAGTACTTC.

The V call is TRBV20-1, the J call TRBJ2-7; no definite D call. The germline V gene encodes CDR1 DFQATT and CDR2 SNEGSKA (reference sequence). This CDR3 comprises 10 residues. The V end lost 4 bases, the J end lost 3 bases, and 4 bases lay between the germline ends. The CDR3 bases are TGCAGTGCTAAACACTACGAGCAGTACTTC. The encoded protein is CSAKHYEQYF.

V gene TRBV6-1 combines with J gene TRBJ2-7; 8 bases agree with TRBD1. The V segment lost 4 bases and the J segment 4 bases; nucleotides outside the gene matches: 3. This CDR3 is built from 13 residues. Germline loops: CDR1 MNHNS, CDR2 SASEGT. The CDR3 is CASSVTGGYEQYF. In DNA, the CDR3 is TGTGCCAGCAGTGTAACAGGGGGGTACGAGCAGTACTTC.